This TCR beta chain derives from a study of cytomegalovirus exposure and HLA in healthy donors. It was with 60 Vbeta and 13 Jbeta primers that the PCR ran. The table came from immunoSEQ multiplex PCR; TCRdb's copy has only in-frame clones and leaves some out. Found here are 60,000 to 95,000 clones, 75% to 85% of them singletons; the top ten hold approximately 17%. CDR3 length equals 14 residues. Germline lookup yields CDR1 SGHVS and CDR2 FQNEAQ. The V end was cut by 5 bases, the J end by 7 bases, with 15 bases between. The chain links TRBV7-8 to TRBJ1-5, with D possibly TRBD1 on 5 matching bases. Sequencing input: PBMCs. The sequence was collected from a man between 65 and 85 years old in good health and CMV-seropositive. The CDR3 bases are TGTGCCAGCAGCCTAAGTAGGGGCTGGCAGCCCCAGCATTTT. Its translation is CASSLSRGWQPQHF.